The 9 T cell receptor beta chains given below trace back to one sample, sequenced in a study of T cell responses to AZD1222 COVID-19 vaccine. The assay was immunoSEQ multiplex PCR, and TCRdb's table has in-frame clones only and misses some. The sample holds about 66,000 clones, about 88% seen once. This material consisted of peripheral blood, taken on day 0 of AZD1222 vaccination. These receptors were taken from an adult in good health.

In DNA, the CDR3 is TGTGCCAGCGGCTCAAGGGGAGAGTTCTACGAGCAGTACTTC. Residues: CASGSRGEFYEQYF. V is TRBV3-1 (or the pseudogene TRBV3-2) and J is TRBJ2-7, with D perhaps given as TRBD1 or TRBD2 (5 bases each). The CDR3 runs 14 residues. Trimming removed 8 bases at V and 3 bases at J, with 17 bases between. Germline lookup yields CDR1 LGHDT and CDR2 YNNKEL (reference sequence).

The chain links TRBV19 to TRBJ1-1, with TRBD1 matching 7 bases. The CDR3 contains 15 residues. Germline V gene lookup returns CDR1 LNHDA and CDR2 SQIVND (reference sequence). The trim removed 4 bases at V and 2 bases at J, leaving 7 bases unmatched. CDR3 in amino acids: CASSTGQPINTEAFF. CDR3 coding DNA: TGTGCCAGTAGTACGGGACAGCCCATTAACACTGAAGCTTTCTTT.

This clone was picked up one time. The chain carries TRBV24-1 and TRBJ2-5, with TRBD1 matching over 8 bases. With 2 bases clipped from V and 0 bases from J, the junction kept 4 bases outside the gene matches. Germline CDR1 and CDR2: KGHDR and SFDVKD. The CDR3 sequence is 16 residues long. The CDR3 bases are TGTGCCACCAGTGATTCCAGACAGGGGTACCAAGAGACCCAGTACTTC. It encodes CATSDSRQGYQETQYF.

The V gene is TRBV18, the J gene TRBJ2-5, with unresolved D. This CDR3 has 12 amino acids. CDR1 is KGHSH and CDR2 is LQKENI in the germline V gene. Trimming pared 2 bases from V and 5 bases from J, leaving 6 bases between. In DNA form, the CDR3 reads TGTGCCAGCTCACCAGTGGCTGAGACCCAGTACTTC. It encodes CASSPVAETQYF.

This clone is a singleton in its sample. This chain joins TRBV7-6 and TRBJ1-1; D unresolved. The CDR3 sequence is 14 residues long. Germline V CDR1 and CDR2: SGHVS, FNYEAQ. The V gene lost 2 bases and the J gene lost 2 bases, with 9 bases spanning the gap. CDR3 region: CASSLQTANTEAFF. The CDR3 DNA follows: TGTGCCAGCAGCTTACAGACGGCCAACACTGAAGCTTTCTTT.

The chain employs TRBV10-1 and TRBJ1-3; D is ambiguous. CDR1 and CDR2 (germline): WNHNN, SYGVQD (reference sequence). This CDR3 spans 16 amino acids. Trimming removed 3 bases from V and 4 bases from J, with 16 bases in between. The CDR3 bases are TGCGCCAGCAGTGATTCCGGGTCGGTGGAGGGAAACACCATATATTTT. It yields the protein CASSDSGSVEGNTIYF.

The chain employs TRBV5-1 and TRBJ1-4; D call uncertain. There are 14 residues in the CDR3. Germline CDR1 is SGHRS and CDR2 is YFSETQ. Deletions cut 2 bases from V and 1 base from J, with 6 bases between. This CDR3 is CASSLEGTNEKLFF. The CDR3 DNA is TGCGCCAGCAGCTTAGAGGGAACTAATGAAAAACTGTTTTTT. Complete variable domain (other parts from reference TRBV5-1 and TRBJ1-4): KAGVTQTPRYLIKTRGQQVTLSCSPISGHRSVSWYQQTPGQGLQFLFEYFSETQRNKGNFPGRFSGRQFSNSRSEMNVSTLELGDSALYLCASSLEGTNEKLFFGSGTQLSVL.

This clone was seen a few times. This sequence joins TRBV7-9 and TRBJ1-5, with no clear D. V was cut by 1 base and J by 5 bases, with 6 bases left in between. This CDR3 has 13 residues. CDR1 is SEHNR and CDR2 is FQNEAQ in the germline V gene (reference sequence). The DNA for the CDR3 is TGTGCCAGCAGCTTAGGGGAGTATCAGCCCCAGCATTTT. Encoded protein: CASSLGEYQPQHF.

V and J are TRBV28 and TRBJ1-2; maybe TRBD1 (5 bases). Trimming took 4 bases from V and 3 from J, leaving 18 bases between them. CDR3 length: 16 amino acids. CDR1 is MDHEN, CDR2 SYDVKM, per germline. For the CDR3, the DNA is TGTGCCAGCAGTTCCCAATGGGGCAGGGAGGACTATGGCTACACCTTC. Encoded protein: CASSSQWGREDYGYTF.